One sample yielded the 22 T cell receptor beta chains listed below, sequenced in a study of T-cell memory formation after mild COVID-19. TCRdb called the 5' RACE reads again in MiXCR, with one record for every CDR3 protein. The sample records almost 350,000 distinct CDR3 sequences, approximately 22% being singletons. The sequencing sample was made of PBMCs or a T cell subset sorted from them (not recorded which). Source of these receptors: a man younger than 35 who had mild COVID-19 (a few samples of this study predate the infection). Cell type and time point are not known.

The V and J genes are TRBV5-1 and TRBJ2-7; D may be TRBD1 (7 bases). The V gene's germline CDR1 is SGHRS and CDR2 YFSETQ. The CDR3 consists of 14 residues. V was clipped by 0 bases and J by 5 bases, with 12 bases between them. CDR3 bases: TGCGCCAGCAGCTTGGGCAGGGGGGCCCACGAGCAGTACGTC. Protein product: CASSLGRGAHEQYV.

The chain employs TRBV4-1 and TRBJ1-1; tentative D call: TRBD1 (5 bases). The CDR3 contains 19 residues. Trimming took 1 base from V and 0 from J, leaving 21 bases between them. Germline lookup yields CDR1 MGHRA and CDR2 YSYEKL. Written as DNA, the CDR3 is TGCGCCAGCAGCCAAGTTCAGGGAGCGGCTTTAAACATGAACACTGAAGCTTTCTTT. Amino acids: CASSQVQGAALNMNTEAFF.

In its sample, this clonotype was seen many times. The J gene is TRBJ1-4, the V gene TRBV20-1; D is possibly TRBD1 (5 bases). CDR1 and CDR2 (germline): DFQATT, SNEGSKA (reference sequence). The V gene lost 5 bases and the J gene lost 3 bases, with 16 bases spanning the gap. The CDR3 loop spans 15 amino acids. DNA for the CDR3: TGCAGTGCTTGCAAATTGGGCAGGGCTAATGAAAAACTGTTTTTT. Its translation: CSACKLGRANEKLFF.

V is TRBV5-1 and J is TRBJ2-2; 10 bases are a match to TRBD2. CDR3 length equals 16 residues. V shed 4 bases, J shed 4 bases, and the junction held 7 bases outside the gene matches. Germline V gene data show CDR1 as SGHRS and CDR2 as YFSETQ. CDR3 residues: CASSLRGLASTGELFF. The CDR3 DNA is TGCGCCAGCAGCCTCCGGGGACTAGCGTCCACCGGGGAGCTGTTTTTT.

This clonotype occurred a few times. The J gene is TRBJ1-1, the V gene TRBV4-2; 7 nucleotides align to TRBD1. The length of the CDR3 is 14 residues. Unmatched junction bases numbered 6, after V lost 4 bases and J lost 4 bases. Germline V lookup: CDR1 LGHNA, CDR2 YNFKEQ. The CDR3 DNA follows: TGTGCCAGCAGCCTTTCGCAGGGGGTCACTGAAGCTTTCTTT. This codes for CASSLSQGVTEAFF.

The chain uses TRBV7-9 and TRBJ1-1; 7 nucleotides agree with TRBD1. Germline V lookup: CDR1 SEHNR, CDR2 FQNEAQ (reference sequence). This CDR3 is 16 amino acids long. V dropped 3 bases and J dropped 1; count of bases not matched to a gene: 8. In DNA, the CDR3 is TGTGCCAGCAGCTTTAGGGGGCTTCATGGGAACACTGAAGCTTTCTTT. Its translation is CASSFRGLHGNTEAFF.

The CDR3 spells CASSRQTRQGYRSENIQYF. The CDR3 DNA follows: TGTGCCAGCAGCCGTCAGACCCGACAGGGGTATCGTTCGGAAAACATTCAGTACTTC. The chain uses TRBV7-2 and TRBJ2-4; 8 nucleotides align to TRBD1. Germline V gives CDR1 SGHTA, CDR2 FQGNSA. There are 19 residues in the CDR3. J gave up 5 bases and V 5 bases, and 20 bases lay outside the gene matches. Together with reference TRBV7-2 and TRBJ2-4, the CDR3 gives the full variable domain: GAGVSQSPSNKVTEKGKDVELRCDPISGHTALYWYRQSLGQGLEFLIYFQGNSAPDKSGLPSDRFSAERTGGSVSTLTIQRTQQEDSAVYLCASSRQTRQGYRSENIQYFGAGTRLSVL.

This clonotype was observed a handful of times. This chain joins TRBV4-3 and TRBJ2-3, with D unclear. Germline CDR1 and CDR2: LGHNA and YSLEER. The V gene lost 4 bases and the J gene lost 6 bases, with 14 bases spanning the gap. The CDR3 runs 14 residues. CDR3 nucleotide sequence: TGCGCCAGCAGCCGAATGGGTTCCCCCGATACGCAGTATTTT. As protein: CASSRMGSPDTQYF.

This clonotype was observed at least ten times. The chain links TRBV7-2 to TRBJ2-7; 7 bases map to TRBD1. Germline loops: CDR1 SGHTA, CDR2 FQGNSA. V shed 5 bases, J shed 2 bases, and the junction held 3 bases outside the gene matches. CDR3 size: 13 residues. CDR3 sequence (DNA): TGTGCCAGCAGCGCCGGGACAGCCTACGAGCAGTACTTC. Protein: CASSAGTAYEQYF. The variable domain in full, with the rest retrieved from reference TRBV7-2 and TRBJ2-7, is GAGVSQSPSNKVTEKGKDVELRCDPISGHTALYWYRQSLGQGLEFLIYFQGNSAPDKSGLPSDRFSAERTGGSVSTLTIQRTQQEDSAVYLCASSAGTAYEQYFGPGTRLTVT.

CDR3 loop: CSAFHGELFF. In nucleotides, the CDR3 is TGCAGCGCCTTTCACGGGGAGCTGTTTTTT. This chain connects TRBV29-1 to TRBJ2-2; D is unclear. Between the trimmed V and J ends, which lost 7 bases and 7 bases, there was a span of 7 bases. This CDR3 is built from 10 residues. Germline CDR1 SQVTM, CDR2 ANQGSEA.

This clonotype has more than one count but fewer than ten. This chain connects TRBV11-2 to TRBJ2-3, with 7 bases aligning to TRBD2. CDR3 length: 16 residues. CDR1 SGHAT and CDR2 FQNNGV come from the germline V gene. After removal of 5 bases from V and 0 bases from J, the junction contained 8 bases not matched to a gene. Written as DNA, the CDR3 is TGTGCCAGCAGCCCACGGGGGGACCCTAGCACAGATACGCAGTATTTT. Amino acids: CASSPRGDPSTDTQYF.

This chain uses TRBV12-3 or TRBV12-4 with TRBJ2-7; 10 bases match TRBD1. The CDR3 totals 16 residues. V shed 6 bases, J shed 0 bases, and the junction held 8 bases outside the gene matches. The CDR3 sequence is CASSPRTGGASYEQYF. The CDR3 nucleotides are TGTGCCAGCAGCCCCAGGACAGGGGGAGCCTCCTACGAGCAGTACTTC.

The rearrangement links TRBV5-8 to TRBJ1-6; D is unresolved. The CDR3 loop spans 17 amino acids. CDR1 and CDR2 (germline): SGHTS, YDEGEE. The V end lost 4 bases, the J end lost 6 bases, and 20 bases lay between the germline ends. Written as DNA, the CDR3 is TGTGCCAGCAGCGGTACCCTCGGGGAGGCTGGTAATTCACCCCTCCACTTT. Protein: CASSGTLGEAGNSPLHF.

A few counts support this clonotype. The chain employs TRBV7-3 and TRBJ2-3; a possible D gene is TRBD2 (6 bases). Trimming shortened V by 3 bases and J by 8 bases, and 15 bases separated the two germline ends. Looked up from germline, CDR1 is SGHTA and CDR2 is FQGTGA. The CDR3 is 14 amino acids. DNA for the CDR3: TGTGCCAGCAGCTTTTCTACTAGCCTCGGTACGCAGTATTTT. As protein: CASSFSTSLGTQYF.

Only a few counts were recorded for this clonotype. The chain has TRBV7-9 and TRBJ2-1, with D uncertain. The CDR3 is 12 amino acids. The germline V gene has CDR1 SEHNR and CDR2 FQNEAQ (reference sequence). V shed 1 base and J shed 10 bases, with 8 bases lying between them. In nucleotides, the CDR3 is TGTGCCAGCAGCTTAGTGACCACAGAGCAGTTCTTC. Translating it yields CASSLVTTEQFF.

The V and J genes are TRBV5-5 and TRBJ2-7; 8 bases are shared with TRBD1. The CDR3 length is 17 residues. V lost 4 bases to trimming and J lost 2 bases; unmatched junction nucleotides: 14. Germline V gene lookup returns CDR1 SGHKS and CDR2 YYEKEE (reference sequence). Here the CDR3 reads CASSEGNRGISPYEQYV. CDR3 in DNA: TGTGCCAGCAGCGAGGGGAACAGGGGGATCTCCCCCTACGAGCAGTACGTC.

This rearrangement joins TRBV28 to TRBJ2-7, with D unresolved. The ends were cut back, 6 bases at V and 4 bases at J, with 7 bases in the middle. Germline values: CDR1 MDHEN, CDR2 SYDVKM. The CDR3 is made up of 11 amino acids. This CDR3 reads CASSNQYEQYV. CDR3 DNA sequence: TGTGCCAGCAGCAACCAATACGAGCAGTACGTC.

The chain uses TRBV5-1 and TRBJ2-5; 7 nucleotides match TRBD1. The CDR3 is 13 amino acids. Losses at the gene ends were 7 bases for V and 5 bases for J; bases not matched to a gene: 8. In germline, CDR1 is SGHRS, CDR2 YFSETQ. In DNA form, the CDR3 reads TGCGCCAGCCGAGGGGGCATAGGTGAGACCCAGTACTTC. It yields the protein CASRGGIGETQYF. Based on the CDR3 plus reference TRBV5-1 and TRBJ2-5, the full variable domain is KAGVTQTPRYLIKTRGQQVTLSCSPISGHRSVSWYQQTPGQGLQFLFEYFSETQRNKGNFPGRFSGRQFSNSRSEMNVSTLELGDSALYLCASRGGIGETQYFGPGTRLLVL.

The V and J genes are TRBV18 and TRBJ2-1, with D perhaps TRBD2 (6 bases). The CDR3 covers 13 residues. Per the germline V gene, CDR1 is KGHSH and CDR2 is LQKENI. V lost 6 bases and J 7 bases, leaving 13 bases between the germline ends. The CDR3: CASSEGDGNEQFF. The DNA of the CDR3 is TGTGCCAGCTCGGAGGGTGACGGTAATGAGCAGTTCTTC.

This clonotype was counted many times. The genes are TRBV5-1 and TRBJ2-1; possibly TRBD1 for D (7 bases). The CDR3 extends over 16 amino acids. Trimming took off 3 bases at V and 9 bases at J, with 22 bases between the two ends. Germline CDR1 SGHRS, CDR2 YFSETQ. As DNA, the CDR3 is TGCGCCAGCAGCTCCGAACCGGGCGGGACAGTCAGTGAGCAGTTCTTC. This encodes CASSSEPGGTVSEQFF.

The chain joins TRBV18 to TRBJ1-5; D remains ambiguous. This CDR3 has 15 amino acids. Between the trimmed V and J ends, which lost 3 bases and 0 bases, there was a span of 9 bases. The germline gives CDR1 KGHSH, CDR2 LQKENI. This CDR3 is CASSPKDVSNQPQHF. The CDR3 nucleotides are TGTGCCAGCTCACCCAAGGACGTTAGCAATCAGCCCCAGCATTTT. Filled out from reference TRBV18 and TRBJ1-5, the complete variable domain reads NAGVMQNPRHLVRRRGQEARLRCSPMKGHSHVYWYRQLPEEGLKFMVYLQKENIIDESGMPKERFSAEFPKEGPSILRIQQVVRGDSAAYFCASSPKDVSNQPQHFGDGTRLSIL.

This clonotype appeared a few times. The rearrangement uses TRBV7-2 and TRBJ1-5; D unresolved. From germline, CDR1 is SGHTA and CDR2 FQGNSA. V was clipped by 5 bases and J by 3 bases, with 11 bases between them. CDR3 length equals 14 residues. CDR3 DNA: TGTGCCAGCAGCCGTGTTGGAGCCAATCAGCCCCAGCATTTT. Translated: CASSRVGANQPQHF.